This section outlines one T cell receptor beta chain sequence together with its context. Germline V CDR1 and CDR2: MDHEN, SYDVKM. J lost 9 bases, V lost 6 bases, and 9 bases had no gene match. This CDR3 spans 15 amino acids. Original handling: Nucleated cell number was recorded as an estimate derived from reference gene primer amplification. Here immunoSEQ multiplex PCR was the method, and the copy in TCRdb shows in-frame clones only, minus some. V and J calls and clone size follow that table, whereas D and trimming were derived from the DNA. The data hold some 270,000 clones, with approximately 90% observed a single time. The data originate from a study of blood T cell repertoires in COVID-19.

The clonotype originates from a middle-aged man who had been exposed to COVID-19. Input material: PBMCs or T cells enriched from blood (not recorded which). The chain has TRBV28 and TRBJ2-1, with TRBD2 matching 12 bases. The CDR3 reads CASRVLTSGSLEQFF. The CDR3 DNA reads TGTGCCAGCAGGGTATTGACTAGCGGGAGTCTTGAGCAGTTCTTC. The full variable domain, its missing parts supplied by reference TRBV28 and TRBJ2-1, is DVKVTQSSRYLVKRTGEKVFLECVQDMDHENMFWYRQDPGLGLRLIYFSYDVKMKEKGDIPEGYSVSREKKERFSLILESASTNQTSMYLCASRVLTSGSLEQFFGPGTRLTVL.